This is a list of T cell receptor beta chains from one sample in a study of shared clonotypes between healthy human individuals. Libraries were prepared by immunoSEQ multiplex PCR; TCRdb keeps only in-frame clonotypes and omits some of them. The sample has about 2.3 million clones, 85% to 95% seen once. Sequenced sample: naive CD4+ T cells from PBMCs. These receptors originate from a man between 18 and 29 years old in good health. Some clones in this sample may be carry-over from other donors' samples. Each CDR3 is given with its conserved first and last residue. The D gene is left open where the match is weak. The listing skips clone size in some rows; elsewhere it reads once, few, many or a size class.

v_gene	abundance	j_gene	d_gene	CDR3aa	CDR3nt
TRBV19	.	TRBJ1-5	TRBD1	CATRGQGTAQPQHF	TGTGCCACTAGAGGACAGGGCACGGCTCAGCCCCAGCATTTT
TRBV2	.	TRBJ1-1	.	CASSELGGAFF	TGTGCCAGCAGTGAGTTGGGGGGAGCTTTCTTT
TRBV6-5	.	TRBJ2-7	.	CASSYSAGVREQYF	TGTGCCAGCAGTTACTCCGCAGGGGTAAGGGAGCAGTACTTC
TRBV7-6	.	TRBJ1-1	.	CASSFSRFTEAFF	TGTGCCAGCAGTTTCAGTAGGTTCACTGAAGCTTTCTTT
TRBV5-1	.	TRBJ1-3	.	CASSLLGGSGNTIYF	TGCGCCAGCAGCTTGCTGGGTGGCTCTGGAAACACCATATATTTT
TRBV5-1	once	TRBJ2-7	TRBD1	CASSTDRAYEQYF	TGCGCCAGCAGCACGGACAGGGCCTACGAGCAGTACTTC
TRBV5-1	.	TRBJ2-3	.	CASHRDTTDTQYF	TGCGCCAGTCACCGGGACACCACAGATACGCAGTATTTT
TRBV28	.	TRBJ1-2	.	CASSFPAAVGGYTF	TGTGCCAGCAGTTTCCCAGCGGCGGTAGGTGGCTACACCTTC
TRBV2	.	TRBJ2-7	.	CASKVGTKIGYEQYF	TGTGCCAGCAAAGTGGGGACAAAAATCGGCTACGAGCAGTACTTC
TRBV28	.	TRBJ2-7	TRBD2	CASGATSDEQYF	TGTGCCAGTGGTGCGACTAGCGACGAGCAGTACTTC
TRBV28	.	TRBJ1-5	TRBD1	CASSLGDRGGSNQPQHF	TGTGCCAGCAGTTTAGGGGACAGGGGGGGTAGCAATCAGCCCCAGCATTTT
TRBV10-3	.	TRBJ2-5	TRBD1	CAIRTGNQETQYF	TGTGCCATCAGGACAGGGAATCAAGAGACCCAGTACTTC
TRBV11-2	.	TRBJ1-2	.	CASSSETQGHYGYTF	TGTGCCAGCAGCTCCGAAACACAGGGACACTATGGCTACACCTTC
TRBV27	.	TRBJ1-1	.	CASSFGYSANTEAFF	TGTGCCAGCAGTTTTGGGTACAGTGCGAACACTGAAGCTTTCTTT
TRBV28	.	TRBJ1-1	.	CASSLWGRDTEAFF	TGTGCCAGCAGTTTATGGGGTCGGGACACTGAAGCTTTCTTT
TRBV5-1	.	TRBJ2-2	.	CASSLGGSATPGELFF	TGCGCCAGCAGCTTGGGTGGCTCCGCAACCCCCGGGGAGCTGTTTTTT
TRBV5-1	once	TRBJ1-2	.	CASSLGGRANYGYTF	TGCGCCAGCAGCTTGGGCGGGCGAGCTAACTATGGCTACACCTTC
TRBV7-9	.	TRBJ1-3	.	CASSLVITSSGNTIYF	TGTGCCAGCAGCTTAGTAATAACCAGCTCTGGAAACACCATATATTTT
TRBV7-6	.	TRBJ1-3	.	CASSSPGGSSGNTIYF	TGTGCCAGCAGCTCCCCTGGGGGCTCCTCTGGAAACACCATATATTTT
TRBV28	.	TRBJ2-7	.	CASSGQKPYEQYF	TGTGCCAGCAGTGGACAGAAGCCTTACGAGCAGTACTTC
TRBV5-1	.	TRBJ2-3	.	CASSLRASGSGTQYF	TGCGCCAGCAGCTTGAGGGCCTCCGGCTCGGGTACGCAGTATTTT
TRBV19	.	TRBJ2-1	.	CASSTLNSGFDNEQFF	TGTGCCAGTAGTACCTTAAATAGCGGATTCGACAATGAGCAGTTCTTC
TRBV11-2	.	TRBJ1-2	.	CASSLRGSSYGYTF	TGTGCCAGCAGCTTACGGGGTTCGAGCTATGGCTACACCTTC
TRBV2	.	TRBJ1-5	.	CASRLGGDQPQHF	TGTGCCAGCAGGTTAGGGGGAGATCAGCCCCAGCATTTT
TRBV4-1	.	TRBJ1-2	.	CASSQDTRRTLAYGYTF	TGCGCCAGCAGCCAAGATACTCGCAGGACTCTAGCCTATGGCTACACCTTC
TRBV21-1	.	TRBJ2-1	.	CASSKALRGTGGQFF	TGTGCCAGCAGCAAAGCCCTACGGGGAACAGGGGGGCAGTTCTTC
TRBV15	.	TRBJ2-6	.	CATSPRRGTTGANVLTF	TGTGCCACCAGCCCCAGACGGGGGACCACGGGGGCCAACGTCCTGACTTTC
TRBV7-2	.	TRBJ2-1	TRBD1	CASSLLRTGVNEQFF	TGTGCCAGCAGCTTACTTCGGACAGGGGTAAATGAGCAGTTCTTC
TRBV11-2	.	TRBJ2-7	.	CASSSLTRQYF	TGTGCCAGCAGCTCTCTAACGCGACAGTACTTC
TRBV6-5	.	TRBJ2-1	TRBD2	CASRRREGYNEQFF	TGTGCCAGCCGGAGACGGGAGGGATACAATGAGCAGTTCTTC
TRBV4-1	.	TRBJ2-7	.	CASSQGEAYEQYF	TGCGCCAGCAGCCAGGGAGAGGCCTACGAGCAGTACTTC
TRBV5-4	.	TRBJ2-3	.	CASSLGPPGGTSTDTQYF	TGTGCCAGCAGCTTGGGCCCTCCTGGCGGAACTAGCACAGATACGCAGTATTTT
TRBV25-1	.	TRBJ1-2	TRBD1	CASSEPGTANYGYTF	TGTGCCAGCAGTGAACCCGGGACAGCTAACTATGGCTACACCTTC
TRBV25-1	.	TRBJ1-1	.	CASSEGVSEAFF	TGTGCCAGCAGTGAAGGTGTCTCTGAAGCTTTCTTT
TRBV2	.	TRBJ1-1	TRBD1	CASRQGGGTEAFF	TGTGCCAGCCGACAGGGAGGTGGCACTGAAGCTTTCTTT
TRBV10-1	.	TRBJ2-1	TRBD1	CASSESKGAHNEQFF	TGCGCCAGCAGTGAGTCGAAGGGGGCCCACAATGAGCAGTTCTTC
TRBV28	.	TRBJ1-1	.	CASSFGFTEAFF	TGTGCCAGCAGTTTCGGTTTCACTGAAGCTTTCTTT
TRBV4-3	.	TRBJ2-3	TRBD2	CASSQGGTSGHIMVRDTQYF	TGCGCCAGCAGCCAGGGGGGGACTAGCGGGCACATCATGGTGCGAGATACGCAGTATTTT
TRBV7-2	.	TRBJ2-1	.	CASSLVRGEQFF	TGTGCCAGCAGCTTAGTGCGGGGTGAGCAGTTCTTC
TRBV5-1	.	TRBJ2-3	TRBD1	CASSFGTGEDTQYF	TGCGCCAGCAGCTTTGGGACAGGGGAAGATACGCAGTATTTT
TRBV19	.	TRBJ1-4	.	CASSIFTGSNEKLFF	TGTGCCAGTAGTATTTTTACAGGCTCGAATGAAAAACTGTTTTTT
TRBV5-1	.	TRBJ2-5	TRBD1	CASSTLGQNAQETQYF	TGCGCCAGCTCTACTTTGGGACAGAACGCTCAAGAGACCCAGTACTTC
TRBV7-3	.	TRBJ1-3	.	CASSLTGGGNTIYF	TGTGCCAGCAGCCTGACAGGAGGTGGAAACACCATATATTTT
TRBV6-1	.	TRBJ2-7	.	CASSEIGGHYEQYF	TGTGCCAGCAGTGAAATCGGGGGGCATTACGAGCAGTACTTC
TRBV28	.	TRBJ2-6	.	CASSTSMGANVLTF	TGTGCCAGCAGTACATCGATGGGGGCCAACGTCCTGACTTTC
TRBV18	.	TRBJ2-4	.	CASSPPGLAKNIQYF	TGTGCCAGCTCACCACCCGGGTTAGCCAAAAACATTCAGTACTTC
TRBV5-1	few	TRBJ1-1	.	CASSPTLQGNTEAFF	TGCGCCAGCAGCCCAACATTACAGGGGAACACTGAAGCTTTCTTT
TRBV7-9	few	TRBJ1-2	.	CASSHGFNYGYTF	TGTGCCAGCAGCCACGGATTCAACTATGGCTACACCTTC
TRBV5-1	.	TRBJ2-7	.	CASSLGVGPSYEQYF	TGCGCCAGCAGCTTGGGGGTCGGGCCCTCCTACGAGCAGTACTTC
TRBV5-1	.	TRBJ2-1	TRBD2	CASSLLAGVSVNEQFF	TGCGCCAGCAGCTTACTAGCGGGAGTTAGTGTGAATGAGCAGTTCTTC
TRBV19	.	TRBJ2-1	TRBD2	CASRFSGSSYNEQFF	TGTGCCAGTAGGTTTAGCGGGAGCTCCTACAATGAGCAGTTCTTC
TRBV27	.	TRBJ1-1	TRBD1	CASRDRGTEAFF	TGTGCCAGCAGGGACAGGGGCACTGAAGCTTTCTTT
TRBV5-1	.	TRBJ2-7	.	CASSLNSWSYEQYF	TGCGCCAGCAGCTTGAACAGCTGGTCCTACGAGCAGTACTTC
TRBV11-3	.	TRBJ2-3	.	CASSLGPGTDTQYF	TGTGCCAGCAGCTTAGGTCCTGGCACAGATACGCAGTATTTT
TRBV6-5	.	TRBJ2-7	.	CASSPWALEQYF	TGTGCCAGCAGTCCCTGGGCCCTCGAGCAGTACTTC
TRBV7-2	.	TRBJ2-7	.	CASSPRLDIPEGEQYF	TGTGCCAGCAGCCCCCGTCTGGACATCCCGGAGGGCGAGCAGTACTTC
TRBV4-3	.	TRBJ2-7	TRBD1	CASSRGTGMGFYEQYF	TGCGCCAGCAGCCGCGGGACAGGGATGGGGTTCTACGAGCAGTACTTC